A single sample gave rise to the 6 T cell receptor beta chains below, sequenced in a study of blood T cell repertoires in COVID-19. The repertoire was sequenced with immunoSEQ multiplex PCR; TCRdb's copy has only in-frame clones and lacks some. The top ten clones hold 17% of a sample with 150,000 to 200,000 clones, 60% to 80% of them seen once. Sequencing input: PBMCs or T cells enriched from blood (not recorded which). The receptor source for this set is a woman aged 45-65 years who had recovered from COVID-19.

This clone was seen once. The rearrangement links TRBV6-2 or TRBV6-3 to TRBJ2-1, with 13 bases that match TRBD2. V shed 4 bases and J 7 bases; nucleotides not matched to a gene: 7. The CDR3 runs to 16 residues. Germline CDR1 MNHEY, CDR2 SVGEGT. The CDR3 DNA reads as TGTGCCAGCAGTTGGGGCCTGGGACTAGCGGGAAATGAGCAGTTCTTC. Translating gives CASSWGLGLAGNEQFF.

This sequence joins TRBV9 and TRBJ2-7; perhaps TRBD2 as D (6 bases). V was clipped by 0 bases and J by 2 bases, with 9 bases between them. Germline CDR1 is SGDLS and CDR2 is YYNGEE. The CDR3 spans 14 residues. The CDR3 spells CASSVARGPYEQYF. The CDR3 DNA is TGTGCCAGCAGCGTAGCGCGGGGTCCCTACGAGCAGTACTTC.

This clone has just one count. J is TRBJ2-1 and V is TRBV28; 11 bases are shared with TRBD2. CDR3 length: 17 residues. The germline V gene encodes CDR1 MDHEN and CDR2 SYDVKM. Trimming removed 8 bases from V and 1 base from J; junction bases left unmatched: 10. The CDR3: CASFTSGSPLSYNEQFF. CDR3 DNA: TGTGCCAGCTTTACTAGCGGGAGCCCTCTTTCCTACAATGAGCAGTTCTTC.

The chain combines TRBV30 with TRBJ2-1; tentatively, D is TRBD2 (5 bases). V lost 3 bases and J lost 3, with 9 bases in between. Germline values: CDR1 GTSNPN, CDR2 SVGIG (reference sequence). The CDR3 covers 13 residues. This chain's CDR3 is CAWSGLDYNEQFF. DNA for the CDR3: TGTGCCTGGAGCGGACTGGACTACAATGAGCAGTTCTTC.

Details on this clone: The same CDR3 is also encoded by other DNA sequences in this sample. The chain is built from TRBV7-9 and TRBJ1-1; TRBD1 matches 7 bases. The germline V gene has CDR1 SEHNR and CDR2 FQNEAQ (reference sequence). The ends lost 2 bases at V and 3 bases at J; junction bases unmatched: 0. This CDR3 has 13 residues. The DNA for the CDR3 is TGTGCCAGCAGCTTAACAGGGGACACTGAAGCTTTCTTT. It yields the protein CASSLTGDTEAFF.

The gene calls are TRBV24-1 and TRBJ1-5; D gene uncertain. CDR1 and CDR2 from the germline V gene are KGHDR and SFDVKD. The CDR3 consists of 17 residues. V gave up 4 bases and J gave up 1 base, with 16 bases separating them. CDR3 residues: CATSDTRASLSNQPQHF. CDR3 DNA sequence: TGTGCCACCAGTGACACTAGGGCCTCCCTAAGCAATCAGCCCCAGCATTTT.